This T cell receptor beta chain came from a study of synovial regulatory T cells in juvenile arthritis. For the study at large: A few patients were therapy-naive; five or six received methotrexate alone.

In the case of this clone: Its cognate antigen is unknown.

Study results and limitations: Inflammation-associated Treg cells in blood had less TCR diversity than the remaining blood Treg cells. Synovial Treg CDR3 sequences overlapped more with iaTregs than other circulating Tregs.

The CDR3 is 12 residues long. The entry carries no DNA sequence. Germline V gene data show CDR1 as KGHSH and CDR2 as LQKENI. Donors were about 11 juvenile idiopathic arthritis patients with active disease, 3 polyarticular and 8 oligoarticular. Data came from immunoSEQ multiplex PCR; TCRdb stores just in-frame clones and leaves some out. The sample totals some 9,700 clones. The receptor's source is a donor aged 2 to 35 with juvenile idiopathic arthritis. The sample comprised Treg cells from blood. The subset was: remaining (HLA-DR-negative) circulating blood Treg cells. The V and J genes are TRBV18 and TRBJ2-2. The CDR3 is CASSPNTGELFF.